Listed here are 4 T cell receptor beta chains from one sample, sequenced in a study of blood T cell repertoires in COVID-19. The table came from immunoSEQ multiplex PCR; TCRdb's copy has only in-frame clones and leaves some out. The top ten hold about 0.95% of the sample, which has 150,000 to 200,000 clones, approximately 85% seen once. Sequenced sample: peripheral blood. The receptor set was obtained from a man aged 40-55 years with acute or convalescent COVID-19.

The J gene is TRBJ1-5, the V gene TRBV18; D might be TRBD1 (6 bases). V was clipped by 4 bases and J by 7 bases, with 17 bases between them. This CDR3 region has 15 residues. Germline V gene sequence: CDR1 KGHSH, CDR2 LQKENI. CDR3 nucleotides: TGTGCCAGCTCACAAACCCGGGGGGCAGGACAGCCCCAGCATTTT. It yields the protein CASSQTRGAGQPQHF. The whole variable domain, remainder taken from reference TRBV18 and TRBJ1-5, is NAGVMQNPRHLVRRRGQEARLRCSPMKGHSHVYWYRQLPEEGLKFMVYLQKENIIDESGMPKERFSAEFPKEGPSILRIQQVVRGDSAAYFCASSQTRGAGQPQHFGDGTRLSIL.

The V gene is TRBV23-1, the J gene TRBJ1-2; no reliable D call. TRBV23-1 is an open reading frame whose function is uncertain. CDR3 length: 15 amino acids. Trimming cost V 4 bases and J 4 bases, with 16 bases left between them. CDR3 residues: CASSPGEFLSYGYTF. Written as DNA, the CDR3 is TGCGCCAGCAGTCCGGGAGAGTTCTTATCCTATGGCTACACCTTC.

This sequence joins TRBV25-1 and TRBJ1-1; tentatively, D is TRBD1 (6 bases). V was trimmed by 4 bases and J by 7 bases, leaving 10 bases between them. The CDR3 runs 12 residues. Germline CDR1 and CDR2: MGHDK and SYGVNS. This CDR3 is CASSGQGFEAFF. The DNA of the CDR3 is TGTGCCAGCAGTGGTCAGGGGTTTGAAGCTTTCTTT.

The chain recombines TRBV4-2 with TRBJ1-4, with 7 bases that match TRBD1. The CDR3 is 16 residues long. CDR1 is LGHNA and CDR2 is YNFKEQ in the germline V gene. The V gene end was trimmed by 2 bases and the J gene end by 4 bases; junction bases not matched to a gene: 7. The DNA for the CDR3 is TGTGCCAGCAGCCAATCAGGACAGGTCGATAATGAAAAACTGTTTTTT. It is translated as CASSQSGQVDNEKLFF.